This T cell receptor (beta chain) was documented in a study of cytomegalovirus exposure and HLA in healthy donors. Whole-study findings and limits: Sequencing probably produced one cluster of sequence variants that were highly shared.

Germline CDR1 and CDR2: KGHSH and LQKENI. V lost 5 bases to trimming and J lost 7 bases; unmatched junction nucleotides: 10. The CDR3 is 15 residues long. Primers included in the PCR were 60 Vbeta and 13 Jbeta primers. The repertoire was sequenced with immunoSEQ multiplex PCR; TCRdb's copy has only in-frame clones and lacks some. The top ten hold about 2% of the sample, which has roughly 130,000 clones, roughly 83% seen once. About this clone itself: Its cognate antigen is unknown.

Sequencing was carried out using PBMCs. The V and J genes are TRBV18 and TRBJ1-5; 8 nucleotides line up with TRBD1. The origin of this receptor is a man younger than 35 in good health and CMV-seronegative. For the CDR3, the DNA is TGTGCCAGCTCATATTCCACAGGGGGGGCCCAGCCCCAGCATTTT. It is translated as CASSYSTGGAQPQHF.